The 24 T cell receptor beta chains reported below all come from one sample, sequenced in a study of radiation and T cells in renal cell carcinoma. Time point described: blood 2 weeks post-SBRT. The treatment is: 15 Gy SBRT to primary tumor, nephrectomy 4 weeks later. Clones were read by immunoSEQ multiplex PCR, and TCRdb kept only the in-frame ones, dropping some. The repertoire includes some 72,000 clones, 82% of them detected once, and less than 7% sits in the top ten. This specimen was blood, taken from a patient whose treatment included radiotherapy and nephrectomy. The receptors were gathered from a man in his sixties with renal cell carcinoma.

The CDR3, as DNA: TGTGCCAGCAGCTTCAATAGGGGGTTGATAGAGACCCAGTACTTC. This gives the protein CASSFNRGLIETQYF. This chain connects TRBV7-9 to TRBJ2-5, with D perhaps matching TRBD1 (6 bases). Germline CDR1 and CDR2: SEHNR and FQNEAQ (reference sequence). The CDR3 spans 15 residues. V was clipped by 3 bases and J by 4 bases, with 15 bases between them.

This clone is deemed large (0.1 to 1%). This chain links TRBV28 with TRBJ2-1; no reliable D call. This CDR3 has 20 residues. The V gene lost 3 bases and the J gene lost 5 bases, with 29 bases spanning the gap. In germline, CDR1 is MDHEN, CDR2 SYDVKM. The CDR3 loop is CASSLGESALAHSSDNEQFF. The CDR3 bases are TGTGCCAGCAGTTTGGGTGAAAGCGCTTTGGCCCATTCATCGGACAATGAGCAGTTCTTC. The full variable domain, in which reference TRBV28 and TRBJ2-1 provide the parts outside the CDR3, is DVKVTQSSRYLVKRTGEKVFLECVQDMDHENMFWYRQDPGLGLRLIYFSYDVKMKEKGDIPEGYSVSREKKERFSLILESASTNQTSMYLCASSLGESALAHSSDNEQFFGPGTRLTVL.

The sample holds one count of this clone. This rearrangement joins TRBV15 to TRBJ2-1; 11 bases fit TRBD1. The V gene end was trimmed by 8 bases and the J gene end by 9 bases; junction bases not matched to a gene: 9. Germline V lookup: CDR1 LNHNV, CDR2 YYDKDF (reference sequence). The CDR3 spans 14 residues. The CDR3 is CATGPGQGVGEQFF. CDR3 DNA: TGTGCCACCGGACCGGGACAGGGGGTAGGTGAGCAGTTCTTC.

The rearrangement uses TRBV7-2 and TRBJ2-1; 10 bases map to TRBD2. Trimming took 3 bases from V and 3 from J; bases not matched to a gene: 2. Germline V gene data show CDR1 as SGHTA and CDR2 as FQGNSA. This CDR3 spans 15 amino acids. The CDR3 DNA reads as TGTGCCAGCAGCTTGGGACTAGCGATCTACAATGAGCAGTTCTTC. Amino acid sequence: CASSLGLAIYNEQFF.

In this sample, this clone turned up a few times. The V gene is TRBV2, the J gene TRBJ1-4, with D unclear. This CDR3 comprises 14 residues. Germline CDR1 SNHLY, CDR2 FYNNEI. V lost 7 bases, J lost 4 bases, and 13 bases lay in between. The CDR3 is CASTRNRDNEKLFF. The CDR3, as DNA: TGTGCCAGCACCAGGAACCGAGATAATGAAAAACTGTTTTTT. Complete variable domain (other parts from reference TRBV2 and TRBJ1-4): EPEVTQTPSHQVTQMGQEVILRCVPISNHLYFYWYRQILGQKVEFLVSFYNNEISEKSEIFDDQFSVERPDGSNFTLKIRSTKLEDSAMYFCASTRNRDNEKLFFGSGTQLSVL.

The chain carries TRBV10-3 and TRBJ2-3; D perhaps matches TRBD2 (6 bases). The germline V and J ends were trimmed by 0 bases and 9 bases, with 7 bases remaining between them. Germline V gives CDR1 ENHRY, CDR2 SYGVKD. The CDR3 is made up of 12 amino acids. The CDR3: CAISESRETQYF. Written as DNA, the CDR3 is TGTGCCATCAGTGAGTCGCGGGAAACGCAGTATTTT.

This clone occurred a few times. This chain links TRBV5-4 with TRBJ1-1; D is unclear. The CDR3 is 15 residues long. V was trimmed by 0 bases and J by 10 bases, leaving 19 bases between them. In germline, CDR1 is SGHNT, CDR2 YYREEE (reference sequence). CDR3 residues: CASSLEADAVVRAFF. For the CDR3, the DNA is TGTGCCAGCAGCTTGGAAGCAGACGCGGTCGTTCGAGCTTTCTTT.

The V and J genes are TRBV5-1 and TRBJ2-7; weak D call: TRBD2 (6 bases). V gave up 0 bases and J gave up 6 bases, with 19 bases separating them. Germline V gives CDR1 SGHRS, CDR2 YFSETQ. CDR3 length equals 16 residues. In nucleotides, the CDR3 is TGCGCCAGCAGCTTGGGTTCTAGCGCCAAATACAGCGAGCAGTACTTC. It translates to CASSLGSSAKYSEQYF.

This clone came up once. V usage is TRBV9 and J usage is TRBJ2-2; TRBD2 aligns across 9 bases. V shed 7 bases, J shed 5 bases, and the junction held 9 bases outside the gene matches. Germline V gives CDR1 SGDLS, CDR2 YYNGEE. The CDR3 runs 15 residues. The CDR3: CASQKGSGGTGELFF. The DNA of the CDR3 is TGTGCCAGCCAAAAGGGTAGCGGGGGTACCGGGGAGCTGTTTTTT.

The V call is TRBV4-1, the J call TRBJ2-7; TRBD1 aligns across 9 bases. The CDR3 extends over 15 amino acids. Germline-derived CDR1 and CDR2 are MGHRA and YSYEKL. V lost 6 bases to trimming and J lost 3 bases; unmatched junction nucleotides: 9. CDR3 sequence: CASRFGQGRIYEQYF. The CDR3 DNA follows: TGCGCCAGCAGATTCGGACAGGGGAGGATCTACGAGCAGTACTTC.

This clone has a handful of counts. The identical CDR3 is also encoded by other nucleotide sequences in the sample. The V call is TRBV18, the J call TRBJ1-1; D gene unclear. The CDR3 totals 13 residues. Germline V lookup: CDR1 KGHSH, CDR2 LQKENI. V was cut by 2 bases and J by 0 bases, with 4 bases left in between. CDR3 in amino acids: CASSPAVNTEAFF. CDR3 bases: TGTGCCAGCTCACCAGCGGTGAACACTGAAGCTTTCTTT.

The V gene is TRBV2, the J gene TRBJ1-4, with 7 bases aligning to TRBD1. Germline V gene data show CDR1 as SNHLY and CDR2 as FYNNEI. CDR3 length equals 15 residues. V was clipped by 1 base and J by 5 bases; unmatched bases: 4. The CDR3 sequence: CASSEGQGRNEKLFF. The CDR3 DNA follows: TGTGCCAGCAGTGAAGGACAGGGAAGGAATGAAAAACTGTTTTTT.

This sequence joins TRBV19 and TRBJ2-3; D perhaps matches TRBD2 (5 bases). This CDR3 contains 14 residues. Trimming removed 5 bases at V and 9 bases at J, with 18 bases between. In germline, CDR1 is LNHDA, CDR2 SQIVND (reference sequence). The CDR3 DNA sequence: TGTGCCAGTAGTGCCGACTATAGCGCCATAACGCAGTATTTT. Its protein product is CASSADYSAITQYF.

This clone has just a few counts. The genes are TRBV10-3 and TRBJ2-4; 11 nucleotides line up with TRBD1. The CDR3 is made up of 15 amino acids. Germline-derived CDR1 and CDR2 are ENHRY and SYGVKD. V lost 0 bases and J lost 6; bases outside the gene matches: 1. DNA for the CDR3: TGTGCCATCAGTGAGTCGGGACAGGGGGGAAACATTCAGTACTTC. Translated, it gives CAISESGQGGNIQYF.

The chain uses TRBV25-1 and TRBJ1-1; possibly TRBD1 for D (6 bases). Germline V gives CDR1 MGHDK, CDR2 SYGVNS. V was clipped by 2 bases and J by 5 bases, with 12 bases between them. The CDR3 is 14 amino acids. As DNA, the CDR3 is TGTGCCAGCAGTGAAAACAGGGATGGGACTGAAGCTTTCTTT. It specifies CASSENRDGTEAFF.

The V gene is TRBV5-1, the J gene TRBJ2-1; D perhaps matches TRBD2 (6 bases). Germline V lookup: CDR1 SGHRS, CDR2 YFSETQ. The V gene lost 7 bases and the J gene lost 4 bases, with 18 bases spanning the gap. There are 15 residues in the CDR3. The DNA of the CDR3 is TGCGCCAGCGTTGCGGGATCACCAGGGTACAATGAGCAGTTCTTC. Translated: CASVAGSPGYNEQFF.

With regard to this clone: Other DNA sequences of this sample code for an identical CDR3. The chain combines TRBV27 with TRBJ2-7, with D unresolved. The CDR3 sequence is 11 residues long. Per germline, CDR1 MNHEY and CDR2 SMNVEV (reference sequence). V lost 4 bases and J 3 bases, leaving 4 bases between the germline ends. CDR3 bases: TGTGCCAGCAGTTACGGCTACGAGCAGTACTTC. This codes for CASSYGYEQYF.

V and J are TRBV5-1 and TRBJ1-5; 7 bases fit TRBD1. V lost 4 bases, J lost 14 bases, and 12 bases stayed unmatched. CDR3 length equals 13 residues. Germline V gene sequence: CDR1 SGHRS, CDR2 YFSETQ. The CDR3 DNA follows: TGCGCCAGCAGCGCTACGGCGCAGGGGGTTAAGCATTTT. This sequence encodes CASSATAQGVKHF. The full variable domain, in which reference TRBV5-1 and TRBJ1-5 provide the parts outside the CDR3, is KAGVTQTPRYLIKTRGQQVTLSCSPISGHRSVSWYQQTPGQGLQFLFEYFSETQRNKGNFPGRFSGRQFSNSRSEMNVSTLELGDSALYLCASSATAQGVKHFGDGTRLSIL.

In nucleotides, the CDR3 is TGTGCCAGCAGTGGGGCTTACGGGAGGGGGTATAGTGAGCAGTTCTTC. Amino acid sequence: CASSGAYGRGYSEQFF. V and J are TRBV6-1 and TRBJ2-1, with TRBD2 matching over 8 bases. Germline CDR1 MNHNS, CDR2 SASEGT. The CDR3 length is 16 residues. Trimming removed 4 bases from V and 9 bases from J; junction bases left unmatched: 14.

This chain joins TRBV23-1 and TRBJ2-3; D gene ambiguous. TRBV23-1 is identified as an open reading frame with a role that is uncertain. The CDR3 extends over 14 amino acids. With 6 bases removed from V and 8 bases from J, the gap between germline ends came to 18 bases. CDR3 DNA sequence: TGCGCCAGCAGCATGTTCGTACCGCGTTCTACGCAGTATTTT. This translates into CASSMFVPRSTQYF.

The chain links TRBV6-5 to TRBJ1-5, with D possibly being TRBD1 (6 bases). Germline assignment: CDR1 MNHEY and CDR2 SVGAGI. V was trimmed by 2 bases and J by 9 bases, leaving 14 bases between them. The CDR3 has 14 amino acids. CDR3 sequence (DNA): TGTGCCAGCAGTTACGGGGGGGGCGGTTGGCCCCAGCATTTT. Protein product: CASSYGGGGWPQHF.

On this clone: One junction end disagrees with the germline gene, perhaps due to a read error. The V and J genes are TRBV5-6 and TRBJ1-1; perhaps TRBD1 as D (5 bases). CDR1 and CDR2 from the germline V gene are SGHDT and YYEEEE. The CDR3 runs 11 residues. This chain's CDR3 is CASSLAATVVF. CDR3 in DNA: TGTGCCAGCAGCTTGGCCGCGACAGTCGTTTTT.

The chain carries TRBV29-1 and TRBJ1-3, with 8 positions matching TRBD1. The CDR3 has 16 amino acids. V was pared by 6 bases and J by 1 base, with 11 bases of the junction left unmatched. Germline V gene sequence: CDR1 SQVTM, CDR2 ANQGSEA. The CDR3, as DNA: TGCAGCGTAGTCAACACCGGACAGGGATCTGGAAACACCATATATTTT. Translation: CSVVNTGQGSGNTIYF.

This clone was counted a few times. J is TRBJ2-2 and V is TRBV5-1; D not certain. The CDR3 covers 14 residues. From germline, CDR1 is SGHRS and CDR2 YFSETQ. With 0 bases removed from V and 2 bases from J, the gap between germline ends came to 5 bases. CDR3 region: CASSLEPNTGELFF. The CDR3 nucleotides are TGCGCCAGCAGCTTGGAACCCAACACCGGGGAGCTGTTTTTT.